The 23 T cell receptor beta chains listed next were all sequenced from one sample in a study of T cell responses to AZD1222 COVID-19 vaccine. The protocol was immunoSEQ multiplex PCR, while the TCRdb copy is restricted to in-frame clones and leaves out a portion. Of about 180,000 clones listed, about 90% are singletons. The sample here was peripheral blood, taken 28 days after the second AZD1222 dose. These receptors came from an adult who received the AZD1222 COVID-19 vaccine.

J is TRBJ1-1 and V is TRBV6-5; a possible D gene is TRBD1 (6 bases). The CDR3 has 15 residues. CDR1 and CDR2 from the germline V gene are MNHEY and SVGAGI. Trimming pared 0 bases from V and 1 base from J, leaving 9 bases between. The CDR3, as DNA: TGTGCCAGCAGTTACTCGGGGACATCGAACACTGAAGCTTTCTTT. Translated, it gives CASSYSGTSNTEAFF.

The chain is built from TRBV12-5 and TRBJ2-7, with TRBD1 as a possible D gene (6 bases). The CDR3 is made up of 17 amino acids. Looked up from germline, CDR1 is LGHNT and CDR2 is FRNRAP. The V and J ends lost 1 base and 2 bases respectively, with 18 bases between them. CDR3 DNA: TGTGCTAGTGGTTTGGCCCTCTTCAGACAGGACCCCTACGAGCAGTACTTC. This gives the protein CASGLALFRQDPYEQYF.

This clone was found many times. The chain links TRBV7-2 to TRBJ2-1; 10 nucleotides align to TRBD1. The CDR3 covers 15 residues. V shed 5 bases, J shed 4 bases, and the junction held 5 bases outside the gene matches. Germline V gives CDR1 SGHTA, CDR2 FQGNSA. In DNA, the CDR3 is TGTGCCAGCAGCCGGGACAGGGGATTTTACAATGAGCAGTTCTTC. Protein: CASSRDRGFYNEQFF.

The chain carries TRBV7-2 and TRBJ2-1; TRBD2 agrees at 16 bases. The CDR3 length is 15 residues. V gave up 4 bases and J gave up 11 bases; unmatched junction bases: 5. CDR1 is SGHTA, CDR2 FQGNSA, per germline. CDR3: CASSWGTSGGAQQFF. The DNA for the CDR3 is TGTGCCAGCAGCTGGGGGACTAGCGGGGGGGCACAGCAGTTCTTC.

The chain employs TRBV6-5 and TRBJ1-6; no clear D gene. Per germline, CDR1 MNHEY and CDR2 SVGAGI. V was pared by 7 bases and J by 9 bases, with 13 bases between. This CDR3 is 13 amino acids long. For the CDR3, the DNA is TGTGCCAGCAAAGGCCGAATCCTTTCACCCCTCCACTTT. It specifies CASKGRILSPLHF.

The chain has TRBV7-2 and TRBJ2-2; D is undetermined. V dropped 2 bases and J dropped 0 bases, with 4 bases sitting between them. The length of the CDR3 is 14 residues. Germline CDR1 SGHTA, CDR2 FQGNSA. The CDR3: CASSLIPNTGELFF. Here the CDR3 DNA reads TGTGCCAGCAGCTTAATCCCGAACACCGGGGAGCTGTTTTTT. Supplemented by reference TRBV7-2 and TRBJ2-2, the full variable domain reads GAGVSQSPSNKVTEKGKDVELRCDPISGHTALYWYRQSLGQGLEFLIYFQGNSAPDKSGLPSDRFSAERTGGSVSTLTIQRTQQEDSAVYLCASSLIPNTGELFFGEGSRLTVL.

This chain joins TRBV2 and TRBJ2-5; tentatively, D is TRBD2 (6 bases). Trimming shortened V by 7 bases and J by 5 bases, and 14 bases separated the two germline ends. Germline CDR1 and CDR2: SNHLY and FYNNEI. CDR3 length equals 13 residues. In DNA, the CDR3 is TGTGCCAGCACTCGGGGACGGGAGGAGACCCAGTACTTC. Translation gives CASTRGREETQYF. The full variable domain, completed using reference TRBV2 and TRBJ2-5, is EPEVTQTPSHQVTQMGQEVILRCVPISNHLYFYWYRQILGQKVEFLVSFYNNEISEKSEIFDDQFSVERPDGSNFTLKIRSTKLEDSAMYFCASTRGREETQYFGPGTRLLVL.

The chain recombines TRBV5-6 with TRBJ1-5; perhaps TRBD1 as D (5 bases). Germline V CDR1 and CDR2: SGHDT, YYEEEE. The CDR3 runs 15 residues. Trimming took 3 bases from V and 2 from J, leaving 12 bases between them. The CDR3 reads CASSWQGAGNQPQHF. The CDR3 DNA is TGTGCCAGCAGCTGGCAGGGTGCGGGCAATCAGCCCCAGCATTTT.

The chain links TRBV2 to TRBJ2-2; D is perhaps TRBD1 (5 bases). The CDR3 has 14 amino acids. Germline V gene data show CDR1 as SNHLY and CDR2 as FYNNEI. V lost 6 bases, J lost 1 base, and 9 bases lay in between. CDR3 DNA: TGTGCCAGCAGGGGGCGAGTGAACACCGGGGAGCTGTTTTTT. Its translation: CASRGRVNTGELFF.

This clone was picked up a small number of times. The chain couples TRBV6-2 or TRBV6-3 to TRBJ2-7; the D gene is possibly TRBD1 (6 bases). Germline values: CDR1 MNHEY, CDR2 SVGEGT. The CDR3 length is 16 residues. V was pared by 4 bases and J by 3 bases, with 19 bases between. The CDR3 DNA reads TGTGCCAGCAGTTCCATCCCGAGACAGGCGATCTACGAGCAGTACTTC. It encodes CASSSIPRQAIYEQYF.

The genes are TRBV7-8 and TRBJ2-1; 8 bases fit TRBD1. V was pared by 0 bases and J by 10 bases, with 5 bases of the junction left unmatched. Per germline, CDR1 SGHVS and CDR2 FQNEAQ. This CDR3 comprises 14 residues. The DNA of the CDR3 is TGTGCCAGCAGCTTAGCCCTCCGGGACAGGGAGCAGTTCTTC. Translated, it gives CASSLALRDREQFF.

The chain is built from TRBV6-5 and TRBJ1-1; D is unclear. The CDR3 is 14 amino acids. Germline V gene data show CDR1 as MNHEY and CDR2 as SVGAGI. Trimming shortened V by 4 bases and J by 0 bases, and 9 bases separated the two germline ends. The CDR3 here is CASSLLRLNTEAFF. DNA for the CDR3: TGTGCCAGCAGTTTGCTCCGTTTGAACACTGAAGCTTTCTTT.

The CDR3 protein is CASSSWGGSNGELFF. As DNA, the CDR3 is TGTGCCAGCAGTTCCTGGGGGGGGAGCAACGGGGAGCTGTTTTTT. The rearrangement joins TRBV6-5 to TRBJ2-2, with 7 positions matching TRBD2. CDR1 and CDR2 (germline): MNHEY, SVGAGI. The CDR3 loop spans 15 amino acids. J gave up 7 bases and V 4 bases, and 9 bases lay outside the gene matches.

This chain links TRBV25-1 with TRBJ2-7; 8 bases line up with TRBD1. J gave up 4 bases and V 2 bases, and 7 bases lay outside the gene matches. The CDR3 is made up of 15 amino acids. CDR1 is MGHDK, CDR2 SYGVNS, per germline. The CDR3 sequence: CASSEPGQARYEQYF. As DNA, the CDR3 is TGTGCCAGCAGTGAACCGGGACAGGCGAGATACGAGCAGTACTTC.

The V gene is TRBV3-1 (or the pseudogene TRBV3-2), the J gene TRBJ2-1, with TRBD1 matching 9 bases. Germline CDR1 is LGHDT and CDR2 is YNNKEL (reference sequence). CDR3 length: 15 residues. V lost 3 bases, J lost 3 bases, and 3 bases stayed unmatched. CDR3 loop: CASSHMGQGYNEQFF. The CDR3 coding sequence is TGTGCCAGCAGCCATATGGGACAGGGCTACAATGAGCAGTTCTTC.

This clone showed up just once. CDR3 loop: CASSRQGATYYGYTF. Here the CDR3 DNA reads TGTGCCAGTAGTAGGCAGGGGGCCACGTATTATGGCTACACCTTC. The V and J genes are TRBV19 and TRBJ1-2; 8 positions match TRBD1. CDR3 size: 15 residues. Germline assignment: CDR1 LNHDA and CDR2 SQIVND (reference sequence). Trimming cost V 4 bases and J 5 bases; bases outside gene matches: 9.

This clone occurred once. V is TRBV5-5 and J is TRBJ1-2; TRBD1 might be the D (6 bases). Germline loops: CDR1 SGHKS, CDR2 YYEKEE (reference sequence). Trimming removed 0 bases from V and 4 bases from J, with 13 bases in between. The CDR3 is made up of 15 amino acids. DNA of the CDR3: TGTGCCAGCAGCTTGGCCTTTGGGGGCATCTATGGCTACACCTTC. Residues: CASSLAFGGIYGYTF.

This chain joins TRBV2 and TRBJ1-1; D is perhaps TRBD1 (5 bases). Germline-derived CDR1 and CDR2 are SNHLY and FYNNEI. This CDR3 spans 13 amino acids. The V gene lost 4 bases and the J gene lost 6 bases, with 12 bases spanning the gap. Here the CDR3 DNA reads TGTGCCAGCAGTGCCCGCGGAGGGGCTGAAGCTTTCTTT. This translates into CASSARGGAEAFF.

The chain couples TRBV29-1 to TRBJ1-2, with a possible D match to TRBD1 (5 bases). The length of the CDR3 is 12 residues. The germline V gene encodes CDR1 SQVTM and CDR2 ANQGSEA. V was shortened by 4 bases and J by 7 bases, with 13 bases between the two germline ends. CDR3 region: CSVGAREGGYTF. The CDR3 region has the DNA TGCAGCGTTGGGGCCAGGGAGGGTGGCTACACCTTC. Full variable domain (rest looked up from reference TRBV29-1 and TRBJ1-2): SAVISQKPSRDICQRGTSLTIQCQVDSQVTMMFWYRQQPGQSLTLIATANQGSEATYESGFVIDKFPISRPNLTFSTLTVSNMSPEDSSIYLCSVGAREGGYTFGSGTRLTVV.

J is TRBJ2-7 and V is TRBV5-5, with D possibly being TRBD1 (6 bases). Germline V CDR1 and CDR2: SGHKS, YYEKEE (reference sequence). The CDR3 is 15 amino acids. V lost 3 bases and J lost 3, with 16 bases in between. CDR3 nucleotide sequence: TGTGCCAGCAGCTCTTCCGGGACAAGTATCTACGAGCAGTACTTC. This gives the protein CASSSSGTSIYEQYF.

The chain joins TRBV5-1 to TRBJ2-7; 8 nucleotides align to TRBD1. The junction had 8 bases not matched to a gene; V was cut back by 4 bases and J by 2 bases. The V gene's germline CDR1 is SGHRS and CDR2 YFSETQ. The CDR3 runs to 15 residues. CDR3 coding DNA: TGCGCCAGCAGCACCACCGGGACAGGTACCTACGAGCAGTACTTC. It encodes CASSTTGTGTYEQYF.

The chain carries TRBV7-2 and TRBJ2-1; D may be TRBD1 (5 bases). The germline gives CDR1 SGHTA, CDR2 FQGNSA. V gave up 3 bases and J gave up 8 bases, with 17 bases separating them. CDR3 length equals 15 residues. CDR3 bases: TGTGCCAGCAGCTTTAACCAGGTTGTAGGGGATGAGCAGTTCTTC. Residues: CASSFNQVVGDEQFF.

This clone has just a few counts. V is TRBV3-1 (or the pseudogene TRBV3-2) and J is TRBJ2-7; D is ambiguous. This CDR3 spans 12 amino acids. V was cut by 1 base and J by 7 bases, with 8 bases left in between. Germline CDR1 is LGHDT and CDR2 is YNNKEL (reference sequence). The CDR3: CASSQVGQEQYF. The CDR3 DNA sequence: TGTGCCAGCAGCCAAGTAGGTCAAGAGCAGTACTTC.